Below, one T cell receptor (beta chain) is given with its context. TCRdb's copy holds only in-frame clones and misses some; the assay was immunoSEQ multiplex PCR. The sample lists 40,000 to 45,000 clones, around nine tenths occurring once. The V gene's germline CDR1 is MNHEY and CDR2 SVGAGI. The V segment lost 6 bases and the J segment 8 bases; nucleotides outside the gene matches: 8. The CDR3 extends over 13 amino acids. The data were taken from a study of OX40 agonist ivuxolimab in advanced cancers. Study-wide context: Mean age around 64 years, range about 20 to 79; 82.7% male.

The sample here was CD4+ or CD8+ T cells sorted from blood, taken in a trial of the OX40 agonist ivuxolimab. V gene TRBV6-5 combines with J gene TRBJ1-2; 8 bases agree with TRBD1. The clonotype comes from an adult with an advanced solid tumor such as melanoma, head and neck, liver or kidney cancer. The CDR3 sequence: CASSPQGAWGYTF. CDR3 DNA: TGTGCCAGCAGCCCTCAGGGGGCATGGGGCTACACCTTC.